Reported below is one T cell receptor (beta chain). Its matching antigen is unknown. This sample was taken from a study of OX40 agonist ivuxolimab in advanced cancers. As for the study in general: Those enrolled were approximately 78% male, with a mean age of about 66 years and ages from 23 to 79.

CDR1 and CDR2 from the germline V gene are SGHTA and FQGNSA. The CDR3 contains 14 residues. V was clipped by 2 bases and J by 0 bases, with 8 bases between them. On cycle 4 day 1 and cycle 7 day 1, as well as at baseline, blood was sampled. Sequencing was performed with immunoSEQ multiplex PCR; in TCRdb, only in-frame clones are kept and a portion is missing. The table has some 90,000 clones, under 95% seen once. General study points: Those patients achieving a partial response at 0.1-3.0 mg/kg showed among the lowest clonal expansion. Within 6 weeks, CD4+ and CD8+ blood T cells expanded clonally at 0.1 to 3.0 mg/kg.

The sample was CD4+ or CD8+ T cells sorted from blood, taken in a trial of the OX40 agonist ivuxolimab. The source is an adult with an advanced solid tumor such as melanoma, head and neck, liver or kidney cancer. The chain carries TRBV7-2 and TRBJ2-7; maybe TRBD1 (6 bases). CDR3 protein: CASSLTGSSYEQYF. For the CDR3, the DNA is TGTGCCAGCAGCTTAACAGGGAGCTCCTACGAGCAGTACTTC.